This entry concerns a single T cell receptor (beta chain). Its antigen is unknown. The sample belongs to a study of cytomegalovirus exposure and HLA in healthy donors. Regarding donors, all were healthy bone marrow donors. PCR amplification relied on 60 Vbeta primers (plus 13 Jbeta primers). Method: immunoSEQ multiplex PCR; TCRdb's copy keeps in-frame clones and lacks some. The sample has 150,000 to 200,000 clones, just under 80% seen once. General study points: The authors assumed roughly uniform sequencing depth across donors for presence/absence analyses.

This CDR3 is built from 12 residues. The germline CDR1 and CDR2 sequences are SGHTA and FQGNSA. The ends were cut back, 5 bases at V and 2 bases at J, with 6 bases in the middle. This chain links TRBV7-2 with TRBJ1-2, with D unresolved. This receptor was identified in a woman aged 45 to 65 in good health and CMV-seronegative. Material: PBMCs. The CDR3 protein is CASSANNYGYTF. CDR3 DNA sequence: TGTGCCAGCAGCGCGAACAACTATGGCTACACCTTC. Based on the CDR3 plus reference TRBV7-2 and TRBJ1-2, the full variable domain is GAGVSQSPSNKVTEKGKDVELRCDPISGHTALYWYRQSLGQGLEFLIYFQGNSAPDKSGLPSDRFSAERTGGSVSTLTIQRTQQEDSAVYLCASSANNYGYTFGSGTRLTVV.